A single TCR beta chain is shown here with its context. Its specificity is unknown. Some clones are missing from TCRdb's copy, which holds only in-frame ones; the method was immunoSEQ multiplex PCR. The sample carries 99,000 or so clones, about nine tenths recorded once. This sample was included in a study of graft-versus-host responses after intestinal transplantation. Findings and caveats of the study: Declining HvG levels early post-transplant were linked to peak circulating GvH clone levels. Those patients showing graft-donor T cell macrochimerism displayed high graft-versus-host to host-versus-graft clonal ratios in allografts.

The TCR sequence derives from a human donor who was the organ donor for an intestinal transplant. The sequenced sample was unstimulated CD8+ T cells sorted from spleen or lymph node cells, obtained before transplant.

CDR3 sequence: CASSLGLAGGTGELFF. CDR3 in DNA: TGTGCCAGCAGCCTGGGACTAGCGGGAGGAACCGGGGAGCTGTTTTTT. The gene calls are TRBV13 and TRBJ2-2; 15 bases are shared with TRBD2. V gave up 5 bases and J gave up 5 bases; unmatched junction bases: 3. The CDR3 has 16 amino acids. Germline-derived CDR1 and CDR2 are PRHDT and FYEKMQ (reference sequence).